One and the same sample provided the 7 T cell receptor beta chains below, sequenced in a study of cytomegalovirus exposure and HLA in healthy donors. The PCR was carried out with 60 Vbeta primers and 13 Jbeta primers. Clones were sequenced by immunoSEQ multiplex PCR, and TCRdb holds only the in-frame ones, with some missing. The data contain around 140,000 clones, less than 85% of them singletons. Material: PBMCs. Receptors originate from a woman aged 60-70 years in good health and CMV-seropositive.

The chain joins TRBV2 to TRBJ1-2; D might be TRBD1 (6 bases). Germline V gene sequence: CDR1 SNHLY, CDR2 FYNNEI. V lost 3 bases, J lost 4 bases, and 12 bases lay in between. This CDR3 is built from 14 residues. The CDR3 coding sequence is TGTGCCAGCAGTGAGGTTGGCAGGGGCTATGGCTACACCTTC. Residues: CASSEVGRGYGYTF.

This rearrangement joins TRBV9 to TRBJ2-2; 13 positions agree with TRBD2. Germline V gene data show CDR1 as SGDLS and CDR2 as YYNGEE. V gave up 2 bases and J gave up 2 bases; unmatched junction bases: 3. The CDR3 runs to 17 residues. The CDR3 protein is CASSVGLAGFNTGELFF. The CDR3 DNA follows: TGTGCCAGCAGCGTGGGACTAGCGGGATTTAACACCGGGGAGCTGTTTTTT.

Comments on this clone: A junction boundary mismatches the germline segment, possibly from a read error. The chain links TRBV28 to TRBJ1-2, with D perhaps TRBD1 (6 bases). Germline assignment: CDR1 MDHEN and CDR2 SYDVKM. The CDR3 is 12 amino acids. CDR3 protein: CASSTGQRRHLF. In DNA, the CDR3 is TGTGCCAGCAGTACCGGACAGCGAAGGCACCTATTC.

The CDR3 DNA reads TGTGCCAGTAGTCTTCCAGGGGGCAGGGGGAACACTGAAGCTTTCTTT. Protein sequence: CASSLPGGRGNTEAFF. The chain combines TRBV19 with TRBJ1-1; 8 bases are a match to TRBD1. This CDR3 comprises 16 residues. V gave up 5 bases and J gave up 1 base; unmatched junction bases: 9. CDR1 is LNHDA, CDR2 SQIVND, per germline (reference sequence). The full variable domain, rest sourced from reference TRBV19 and TRBJ1-1, is DGGITQSPKYLFRKEGQNVTLSCEQNLNHDAMYWYRQDPGQGLRLIYYSQIVNDFQKGDIAEGYSVSREKKESFPLTVTSAQKNPTAFYLCASSLPGGRGNTEAFFGQGTRLTVV.

V is TRBV19 and J is TRBJ2-4; 10 bases match TRBD1. With V trimmed by 5 bases and J by 3 bases, 10 bases remained unmatched. Germline lookup yields CDR1 LNHDA and CDR2 SQIVND (reference sequence). The CDR3 is 17 amino acids. CDR3 DNA sequence: TGTGCCAGTAGTTCCCCGGGACAGGGGAAAGTCAAAAACATTCAGTACTTC. The encoded protein is CASSSPGQGKVKNIQYF.

The rearrangement joins TRBV14 to TRBJ1-1; perhaps TRBD1 as D (6 bases). The CDR3 runs to 13 residues. Germline V lookup: CDR1 SGHDN, CDR2 FVKESK. Trimming removed 2 bases from V and 5 bases from J, with 9 bases in between. The CDR3 loop reads CASSQHQGTEAFF. DNA of the CDR3: TGTGCCAGCAGCCAACATCAGGGGACTGAAGCTTTCTTT.

The chain carries TRBV5-1 and TRBJ1-1; tentative D call: TRBD1 (6 bases). The germline V gene has CDR1 SGHRS and CDR2 YFSETQ. The V end lost 7 bases, the J end lost 1 base, and 11 bases lay between the germline ends. The CDR3 is 13 residues long. For the CDR3, the DNA is TGCGCCAGCCGAAAGGGGGAGAACACTGAAGCTTTCTTT. This encodes CASRKGENTEAFF.